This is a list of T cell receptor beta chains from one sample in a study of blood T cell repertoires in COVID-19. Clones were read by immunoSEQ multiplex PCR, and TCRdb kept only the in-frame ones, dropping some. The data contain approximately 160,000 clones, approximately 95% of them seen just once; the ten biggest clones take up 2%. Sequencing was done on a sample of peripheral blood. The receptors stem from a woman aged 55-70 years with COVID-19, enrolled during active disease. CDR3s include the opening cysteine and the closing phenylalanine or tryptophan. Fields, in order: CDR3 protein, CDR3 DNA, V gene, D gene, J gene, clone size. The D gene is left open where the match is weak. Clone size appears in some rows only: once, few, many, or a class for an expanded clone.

CASSYPRTGVNTEAFF TGTGCCAGCAGCTACCCCCGGACAGGGGTGAACACTGAAGCTTTCTTT TRBV6-6 TRBD1 TRBJ1-1 NA
CASSPPRGGLGNEKLFF TGTGCCAGCTCACCACCTAGGGGGGGCCTAGGTAATGAAAAACTGTTTTTT TRBV18 NA TRBJ1-4 once
CASSYAGGSYNEQFF TGTGCCAGCAGTTACGCAGGGGGCTCCTACAATGAGCAGTTCTTC TRBV6-2/TRBV6-3 TRBD1 TRBJ2-1 NA
CASSLPGQGHNEQFF TGTGCCAGCAGCTTGCCGGGACAGGGACACAATGAGCAGTTCTTC TRBV5-4 TRBD1 TRBJ2-1 NA
CASSPSSGNTIYF TGTGCCAGCAGCCCCTCCTCTGGAAACACCATATATTTT TRBV7-3 NA TRBJ1-3 NA
CASSLIPNPTGDTEAFF TGTGCCAGCAGCTTAATTCCCAACCCCACAGGGGACACTGAAGCTTTCTTT TRBV7-3 TRBD1 TRBJ1-1 NA
CASRAPPPRSEAFF TGTGCCAGCAGGGCCCCACCCCCGAGGTCTGAAGCTTTCTTT TRBV6-5 NA TRBJ1-1 NA
CASSLVGSGDYNEQFF TGTGCCAGCAGCTTAGTAGGTAGCGGGGACTACAATGAGCAGTTCTTC TRBV7-8 TRBD2 TRBJ2-1 NA
CASSRHTLRGGTEAFF TGCGCCAGCAGCCGACACACCCTTCGCGGAGGGACTGAAGCTTTCTTT TRBV4-3 NA TRBJ1-1 NA
CASSQGSNRGRNQPQHF TGTGCCAGCAGCCAGGGATCTAACAGGGGCCGCAATCAGCCCCAGCATTTT TRBV4-2 TRBD1 TRBJ1-5 NA
CASSQDQGMGNQPQHF TGTGCCAGCAGCCAAGATCAGGGGATGGGGAATCAGCCCCAGCATTTT TRBV3-1/TRBV3-2 NA TRBJ1-5 NA
CASSVGTGYEQYF TGTGCCAGCAGTGTCGGGACAGGCTACGAGCAGTACTTC TRBV27 TRBD1 TRBJ2-7 once
CASSQLSRGSEAFF TGTGCCAGCAGCCAACTGAGTAGGGGCTCTGAAGCTTTCTTT TRBV7-3 NA TRBJ1-1 NA
CASSTRTSGTDTQYF TGTGCCAGCAGCACGCGGACTAGCGGCACAGATACGCAGTATTTT TRBV7-3 TRBD2 TRBJ2-3 NA
CASSFESNTGELFF TGTGCCAGCAGCTTCGAGTCTAACACCGGGGAGCTGTTTTTT TRBV7-2 NA TRBJ2-2 NA
CSVGGEWTEAFF TGCAGCGTTGGTGGGGAGTGGACTGAAGCTTTCTTT TRBV29-1 NA TRBJ1-1 NA
CASSVAGQGDTEAFF TGTGCCAGCAGCGTAGCAGGACAGGGGGACACTGAAGCTTTCTTT TRBV9 TRBD1 TRBJ1-1 NA
CASSLGRAGRTDTQYF TGCGCCAGCAGCTTGGGTAGGGCGGGACGCACAGATACGCAGTATTTT TRBV5-1 NA TRBJ2-3 NA
CASSYGVWHNEQFF TGTGCCAGCAGTTACGGGGTATGGCATAATGAGCAGTTCTTC TRBV27 NA TRBJ2-1 NA
CASSIQAEEGNTIYF TGTGCCAGCAGCATTCAAGCGGAGGAAGGAAACACCATATATTTT TRBV9 NA TRBJ1-3 NA
CASSKRQGGTEAFF TGTGCCAGCAGTAAGAGACAGGGCGGCACTGAAGCTTTCTTT TRBV6-5 TRBD1 TRBJ1-1 NA
CASSRVAGEPEAGYTF TGCGCCAGCAGCCGTGTGGCAGGGGAACCGGAGGCGGGCTACACCTTC TRBV5-1 NA TRBJ1-2 NA
CASSLVQASVAGGWETQYF TGTGCCAGCAGCTTGGTTCAGGCGTCCGTAGCGGGGGGCTGGGAGACCCAGTACTTC TRBV5-6 TRBD2 TRBJ2-5 NA
CASSYEAGGNEAFF TGTGCCAGCAGTTATGAGGCGGGGGGCAATGAAGCTTTCTTT TRBV6-6 NA TRBJ1-1 NA
CASSERGIYEQYF TGTGCCAGCAGTGAACGGGGGATCTACGAGCAGTACTTC TRBV25-1 NA TRBJ2-7 NA
CASSLGGTGFSYEQYF TGTGCCAGCAGCTTAGGTGGGACAGGGTTCTCCTACGAGCAGTACTTC TRBV5-4 TRBD1 TRBJ2-7 NA
CASSGTVNTEAFF TGTGCCAGTAGTGGGACAGTGAACACTGAAGCTTTCTTT TRBV19 TRBD1 TRBJ1-1 NA
CASRTANNEQFF TGTGCCAGTAGGACTGCTAACAATGAGCAGTTCTTC TRBV19 NA TRBJ2-1 NA
CAWSVPGFGTGRGDYSNQPQHF TGTGCCTGGAGTGTACCGGGATTCGGGACAGGGAGGGGGGATTATAGCAATCAGCCCCAGCATTTT TRBV30 TRBD1 TRBJ1-5 NA
CASSPRGGLGYGYTF TGTGCCAGCAGCCCCCGGGGGGGGTTGGGCTATGGCTACACCTTC TRBV7-2 NA TRBJ1-2 NA
CASSLYAESSYEQYF TGTGCCAGCAGTTTATACGCGGAGAGCTCCTACGAGCAGTACTTC TRBV27 NA TRBJ2-7 NA
CASRATRASGNTIYF TGTGCCAGCAGGGCTACGAGGGCCTCTGGAAACACCATATATTTT TRBV6-5 NA TRBJ1-3 NA
CASALRSRRNTEAFF TGTGCTAGTGCCCTACGGTCGAGGAGGAACACTGAAGCTTTCTTT TRBV12-5 NA TRBJ1-1 NA
CASTPTGDSGNTIYF TGTGCCAGTACCCCGACAGGGGACTCTGGAAACACCATATATTTT TRBV19 TRBD1 TRBJ1-3 NA
CASSTDRVGYGYTF TGTGCCAGTAGCACCGACAGGGTCGGATATGGCTACACCTTC TRBV19 TRBD1 TRBJ1-2 NA
CASSLQDLKNIQYF TGTGCCAGCAGCTTACAGGATTTAAAAAACATTCAGTACTTC TRBV5-5 NA TRBJ2-4 NA
CASSSNEAAAYNEQFF TGTGCCAGCAGCTCAAACGAGGCAGCTGCGTACAATGAGCAGTTCTTC TRBV7-2 NA TRBJ2-1 NA
CASKGPGGSPLHF TGTGCCAGCAAGGGCCCGGGGGGTTCACCCCTCCACTTT TRBV12-3/TRBV12-4 NA TRBJ1-6 once
CASNQQGSYEQYF TGTGCCAGCAACCAACAGGGAAGCTACGAGCAGTACTTC TRBV5-4 NA TRBJ2-7 NA
CASSLGGQGVIGYTF TGCGCCAGCAGCCTTGGAGGACAGGGGGTAATCGGCTACACCTTC TRBV5-1 TRBD1 TRBJ1-2 NA
CASSLNLAGRAGYTF TGCGCCAGCAGCTTGAATCTCGCGGGACGTGCTGGCTACACCTTC TRBV5-1 NA TRBJ1-2 NA
CASRRGQGEAFF TGCGCCAGCAGGAGGGGACAGGGAGAAGCTTTCTTT TRBV5-1 TRBD1 TRBJ1-1 NA
CASSLSRLGGNTIYF TGTGCCAGCAGCTTAAGTCGGTTGGGCGGAAACACCATATATTTT TRBV7-9 NA TRBJ1-3 NA
CASSQGHDNEQFF TGTGCCAGCAGTCAGGGACACGACAATGAGCAGTTCTTC TRBV2 NA TRBJ2-1 NA
CATSRGEGEKLFF TGTGCCACCAGTCGAGGTGAGGGAGAAAAACTGTTTTTT TRBV6-2/TRBV6-3 NA TRBJ1-4 NA
CASSLARGSNQPQHF TGTGCCAGCAGCTTAGCCCGGGGGAGCAATCAGCCCCAGCATTTT TRBV7-2 NA TRBJ1-5 NA
CASSSPAGNTGELFF TGTGCCAGCAGCTCGCCCGCAGGGAACACCGGGGAGCTGTTTTTT TRBV5-4 NA TRBJ2-2 NA
CASRPGTDNTEAFF TGCGCCAGCAGACCCGGGACAGACAACACTGAAGCTTTCTTT TRBV5-1 TRBD1 TRBJ1-1 NA